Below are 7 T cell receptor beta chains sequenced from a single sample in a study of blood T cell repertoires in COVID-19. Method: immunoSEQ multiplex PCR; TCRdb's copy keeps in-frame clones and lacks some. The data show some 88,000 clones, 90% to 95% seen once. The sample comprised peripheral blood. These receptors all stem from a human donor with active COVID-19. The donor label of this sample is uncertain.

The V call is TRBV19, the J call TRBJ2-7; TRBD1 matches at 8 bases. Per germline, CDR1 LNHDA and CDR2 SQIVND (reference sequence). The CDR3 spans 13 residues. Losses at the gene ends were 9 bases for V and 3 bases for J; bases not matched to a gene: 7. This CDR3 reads CASGQGPSYEQYF. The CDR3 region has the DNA TGTGCCAGCGGACAGGGACCCAGCTACGAGCAGTACTTC.

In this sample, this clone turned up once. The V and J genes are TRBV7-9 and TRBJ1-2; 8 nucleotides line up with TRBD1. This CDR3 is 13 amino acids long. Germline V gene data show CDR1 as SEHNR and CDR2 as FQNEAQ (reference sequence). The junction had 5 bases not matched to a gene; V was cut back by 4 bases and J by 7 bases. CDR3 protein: CASSSTGDSGYTF. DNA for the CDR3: TGTGCCAGCAGCTCGACAGGGGACAGTGGCTACACCTTC.

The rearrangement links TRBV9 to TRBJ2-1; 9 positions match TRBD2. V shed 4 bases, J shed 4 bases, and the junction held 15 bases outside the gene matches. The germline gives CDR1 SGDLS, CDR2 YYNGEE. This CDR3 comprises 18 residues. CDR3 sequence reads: CASSPPSWTSVYYNEQFF. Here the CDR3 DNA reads TGTGCCAGCAGCCCCCCCTCCTGGACTAGCGTTTATTACAATGAGCAGTTCTTC.

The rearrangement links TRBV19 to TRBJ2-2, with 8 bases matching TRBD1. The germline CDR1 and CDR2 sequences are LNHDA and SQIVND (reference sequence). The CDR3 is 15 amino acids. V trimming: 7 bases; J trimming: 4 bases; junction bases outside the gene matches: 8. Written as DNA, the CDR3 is TGTGCCAGTACTACGGGACAGGTGGTCACCGGGGAGCTGTTTTTT. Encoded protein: CASTTGQVVTGELFF. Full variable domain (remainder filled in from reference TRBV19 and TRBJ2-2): DGGITQSPKYLFRKEGQNVTLSCEQNLNHDAMYWYRQDPGQGLRLIYYSQIVNDFQKGDIAEGYSVSREKKESFPLTVTSAQKNPTAFYLCASTTGQVVTGELFFGEGSRLTVL.

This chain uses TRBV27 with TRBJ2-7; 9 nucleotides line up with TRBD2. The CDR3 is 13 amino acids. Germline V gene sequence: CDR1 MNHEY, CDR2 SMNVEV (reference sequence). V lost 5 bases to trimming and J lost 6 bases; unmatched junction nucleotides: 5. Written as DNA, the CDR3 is TGTGCCAGCAGTCCGCGGGGGGGGCGCGAGCAGTACTTC. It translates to CASSPRGGREQYF.

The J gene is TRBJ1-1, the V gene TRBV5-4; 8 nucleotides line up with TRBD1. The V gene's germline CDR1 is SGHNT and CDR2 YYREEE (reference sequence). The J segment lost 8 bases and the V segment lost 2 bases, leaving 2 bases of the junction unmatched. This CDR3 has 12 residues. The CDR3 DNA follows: TGTGCCAGCAGCTTCGGGACAGGAGAAGCTTTCTTT. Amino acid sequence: CASSFGTGEAFF.

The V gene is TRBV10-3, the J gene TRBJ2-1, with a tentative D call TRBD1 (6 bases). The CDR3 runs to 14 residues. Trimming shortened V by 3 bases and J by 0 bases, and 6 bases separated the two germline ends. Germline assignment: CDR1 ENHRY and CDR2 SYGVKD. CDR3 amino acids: CAISDRGSYNEQFF. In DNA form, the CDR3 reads TGTGCCATCAGTGACAGGGGCTCCTACAATGAGCAGTTCTTC.